This TCR beta chain was identified in a study of T cell responses to AZD1222 COVID-19 vaccine (dated by TCRdb to the early 2020s). Some background on the complete study: Because spike-specific TCR depth and breadth did not differ between the two schedules, AZD1222 recipients who got a second dose at roughly 4 weeks were pooled with those who got a second dose at roughly 12 weeks. TCR sequencing covered more than 230 trial participants: roughly 200 given two doses of AZD1222 and 26 given two doses of MenACWY control vaccine. Trial participants were enrolled by age into 18-55, 56-69 and 70-plus year subgroups, with roughly 160, 29 and 62 TCR-sequenced participants respectively.

The time point label for this specimen denotes: baseline before first vaccination. The vaccinee samples were drawn from two UK trials, COV001 and COV002, one of which was a single-blind randomized controlled phase 2/3 trial testing AZD1222 (ChAdOx1 nCoV-19) in healthy adults. For TCRbeta chain sequencing, PBMC samples were collected from trial participants at day 0 and at day 28 after the second dose. The CDR3 measures 15 amino acids from cysteine to phenylalanine. This entry keeps only the CDR3 DNA: 45 bases, framed from base 1. V is trimmed back by 0 bases and J by 9 bases, and the junction contains 6 bases that no gene match accounts for. The germline V gene yields SGDLS for CDR1 and YYNGEE for CDR2. Overall study results and their limits: Most participants were white British and females outnumbered males, and the authors suggested that clonal diversity may have been underestimated. The vaccine-associated CD4 TCRs covered the entire spike protein, and the dominant responses fell in regions 160-218 and 743-854. Spike-specific TCR breadth and depth rose significantly after two AZD1222 doses compared with day 0 and with MenACWY recipients. Only a handful of AZD1222 recipients were SARS-CoV-2 seropositive at baseline, limiting conclusions about previously exposed vaccinees. The 56-69-year group was small, and its depth increase did not reach significance, likely because of low power. Because no day 14 peak-response samples were available, the repertoires could be characterized only after the peak T cell response. Epitopes outside the regions mutated in the B.1.351 and B.1.1.7 variants were reportedly recognized by nearly half of the unique spike-specific TCRs.

About this clone: Its antigen target is currently unknown. No much larger clonotype is one base removed from it; base qualities were not supplied.

The CDR3 regions of human TCRbeta chains were analyzed by immunosequencing. Per the original workflow: TCRs in the repertoires were compared against a reference library of SARS-CoV-2-specific TCRs that had been generated with the MIRA antigen-specificity platform. Breadth was defined as the fraction of unique TCRs that were SARS-CoV-2-associated, and depth was defined as the fraction of total T cells that were SARS-CoV-2-associated. Each spike-specific TCR was assigned to its reactive spike region and to a CD4 or CD8 class using the MIRA data. Log10-transformed breadth and depth values were compared by one-way ANOVA with Sidak's multiple comparisons tests. Here the immuneACCESS table is served through TCRdb, limited to in-frame sequences with V and J called. Missing clones are a known gap in these copies; in checked studies unresolved V genes cover under half, and the rest lacks a known reason. The D gene and trimming were derived from the DNA, and the V and J assignments and clone size from that table. A total of about 85,000 clones appear in this sample, over 80% of them only once. Roughly 15% of the sample lies in the top ten.

The sample here was peripheral blood, taken on day 0 of AZD1222 vaccination. The clonotype comes from an adult in good health. This chain is built from TRBV9 and TRBJ2-1; TRBD2 matches 10 bases in the middle. The DNA sequence is as follows: TGTGCCAGCAGCGTAGCAGCTAGCGGGAGTTTTGAGCAGTTCTTC. Translated, it gives CASSVAASGSFEQFF.